This TCR beta chain derives from a study of blood T cell repertoires in COVID-19. Whole-study context: From T cells, B-cell-depleted T cells, or PBMCs came the material, which was cDNA or gDNA.

This clone was detected once. TCRdb keeps only in-frame clones here, not all; method: immunoSEQ multiplex PCR. The repertoire consists of some 81,000 clones, with about 90% occurring once and the leading ten covering under 1.1%. V lost 4 bases and J 2 bases, leaving 13 bases between the germline ends. CDR3 length equals 15 residues. CDR1 and CDR2 (germline): LNHDA, SQIVND (reference sequence). The genes are TRBV19 and TRBJ2-3; D unresolved. The TCR originated in a woman between 45 and 60 years old in a cohort sampled during active COVID-19. What was sequenced was peripheral blood. The CDR3 protein is CASSNSRTFTDTQYF. The CDR3 DNA reads TGTGCCAGTAGTAACTCTCGAACCTTCACAGATACGCAGTATTTT.